A single sample is the source of the 13 T cell receptor beta chains below, sequenced in a study of blood T cell repertoires in COVID-19 (dated by TCRdb to 2019 to 2021). The receptor library was made with the immunoSEQ multiplex PCR assay. TCRdb mirrors the immuneACCESS table, restricted to in-frame sequences. Some clones are absent from its copies; in checked studies, under half trace to an unresolved V gene, and the reason for the others is unknown. For this sample the table gives some 220,000 clones, of which roughly 80% were detected only once. Clones ranked in the top ten supply 15% to 20% of the sample. Material: peripheral blood. The receptor source for this set is a woman of 80 years or more with active or convalescent COVID-19.

This sequence joins TRBV5-5 and TRBJ2-7; no clear D gene. Trimming cost V 2 bases and J 4 bases, with 19 bases left between them. This CDR3 has 16 residues. Germline V gives CDR1 SGHKS, CDR2 YYEKEE (reference sequence). The chain's CDR3 is CASSFLYFQVAYEQYF. CDR3 nucleotides: TGTGCCAGCAGCTTTCTTTACTTCCAGGTCGCTTACGAGCAGTACTTC. Filled out from reference TRBV5-5 and TRBJ2-7, the complete variable domain reads DAGVTQSPTHLIKTRGQQVTLRCSPISGHKSVSWYQQVLGQGPQFIFQYYEKEERGRGNFPDRFSARQFPNYSSELNVNALLLGDSALYLCASSFLYFQVAYEQYFGPGTRLTVT.

The rearrangement joins TRBV7-2 to TRBJ2-3; 8 bases agree with TRBD1. This CDR3 comprises 16 residues. CDR1 is SGHTA and CDR2 is FQGNSA in the germline V gene. Losses at the gene ends were 5 bases for V and 2 bases for J; bases not matched to a gene: 9. The CDR3 loop reads CASSGRTGPYTDTQYF. CDR3 coding DNA: TGTGCCAGCAGCGGTCGGACAGGGCCATACACAGATACGCAGTATTTT. Full variable domain (missing parts from reference TRBV7-2 and TRBJ2-3): GAGVSQSPSNKVTEKGKDVELRCDPISGHTALYWYRQSLGQGLEFLIYFQGNSAPDKSGLPSDRFSAERTGGSVSTLTIQRTQQEDSAVYLCASSGRTGPYTDTQYFGPGTRLTVL.

The CDR3 reads CASSLYGTGEYEQFF. As DNA, the CDR3 is TGTGCCAGCAGTTTATACGGGACAGGGGAGTATGAGCAGTTCTTC. V usage is TRBV27 and J usage is TRBJ2-1, with TRBD1 matching 10 bases. The CDR3 covers 15 residues. Germline loops: CDR1 MNHEY, CDR2 SMNVEV (reference sequence). J was trimmed by 8 bases and V by 1 base; bases with no gene match: 5.

This chain links TRBV5-1 with TRBJ2-3, with D possibly being TRBD2 (6 bases). The CDR3 sequence is 15 residues long. V lost 4 bases and J 1 base, leaving 13 bases between the germline ends. Germline V gene data show CDR1 as SGHRS and CDR2 as YFSETQ. The CDR3 loop reads CASSGGLGGTDTQYF. In nucleotides, the CDR3 is TGCGCCAGCAGCGGGGGACTGGGGGGCACAGATACGCAGTATTTT. Drawing the rest from reference TRBV5-1 and TRBJ2-3, the complete variable domain is KAGVTQTPRYLIKTRGQQVTLSCSPISGHRSVSWYQQTPGQGLQFLFEYFSETQRNKGNFPGRFSGRQFSNSRSEMNVSTLELGDSALYLCASSGGLGGTDTQYFGPGTRLTVL.

V usage is TRBV7-2 and J usage is TRBJ2-1, with TRBD2 matching over 8 bases. V shed 2 bases and J 2 bases; nucleotides not matched to a gene: 2. The CDR3 length is 15 residues. Per the germline V gene, CDR1 is SGHTA and CDR2 is FQGNSA. CDR3 coding DNA: TGTGCCAGCAGCTTAAGCGGGGGAACCTACAATGAGCAGTTCTTC. Its protein is CASSLSGGTYNEQFF.

Of note for this clone: Other DNA sequences in this specimen translate into the identical CDR3. The V call is TRBV4-3, the J call TRBJ2-1, with 8 nucleotides matching TRBD1. The CDR3 length is 13 residues. CDR1 and CDR2 from the germline V gene are LGHNA and YSLEER. After removal of 4 bases from V and 10 bases from J, the junction contained 6 bases not matched to a gene. The CDR3 bases are TGCGCCAGCAGCCCTTCGACAGGGGTGGAGCAGTTCTTC. The encoded protein is CASSPSTGVEQFF.

As to this clone: This CDR3 is also generated by other DNA sequences in the sample. V and J are TRBV5-1 and TRBJ2-7; 9 bases align to TRBD1. The CDR3 loop spans 14 amino acids. V was clipped by 0 bases and J by 4 bases; unmatched bases: 2. Per germline, CDR1 SGHRS and CDR2 YFSETQ. Written as DNA, the CDR3 is TGCGCCAGCAGCTTGGGGGGGACAGGGTACGAGCAGTACTTC. Its protein is CASSLGGTGYEQYF.

V and J are TRBV28 and TRBJ2-7; D may be TRBD1 (5 bases). The V gene's germline CDR1 is MDHEN and CDR2 SYDVKM. The CDR3 runs to 14 residues. Trimming removed 6 bases at V and 0 bases at J, with 12 bases between. The CDR3 reads CASRNTGNSYEQYF. The CDR3 bases are TGTGCCAGCAGGAACACAGGTAACTCCTACGAGCAGTACTTC.

The gene calls are TRBV10-3 and TRBJ2-1; possibly TRBD2 for D (5 bases). Trimming pared 4 bases from V and 6 bases from J, leaving 13 bases between. Germline CDR1 ENHRY, CDR2 SYGVKD. This CDR3 has 14 residues. Here the CDR3 DNA reads TGTGCCATCAGTGGCGGGCCAATCCCCAATGAGCAGTTCTTC. This encodes CAISGGPIPNEQFF.

This chain joins TRBV5-6 and TRBJ2-5; 10 positions match TRBD2. The CDR3 is made up of 15 amino acids. V lost 1 base and J lost 5; bases outside the gene matches: 5. Germline CDR1 reads SGHDT; CDR2 reads YYEEEE. The CDR3 coding sequence is TGTGCCAGCAGCTTGCCTAGCGGGAGTTCGGAGACCCAGTACTTC. It specifies CASSLPSGSSETQYF.

CDR3 nucleotides: TGTGCCAGTAGTATCTTAGGGGTCGCCCACCAAGAGACCCAGTACTTC. This codes for CASSILGVAHQETQYF. The J gene is TRBJ2-5, the V gene TRBV19, with D possibly matching TRBD1 (5 bases). The CDR3 has 16 residues. Germline V gene sequence: CDR1 LNHDA, CDR2 SQIVND (reference sequence). V lost 3 bases and J 0 bases, leaving 14 bases between the germline ends.

The chain is built from TRBV10-2 and TRBJ2-7; 12 bases align to TRBD2. Germline values: CDR1 WSHSY, CDR2 SAAADI. Trimming at V came to 3 bases and at J to 2 bases, leaving 8 bases not matched to a gene. This CDR3 has 17 amino acids. CDR3 amino acids: CASSETSGGPPPYEQYF. Written as DNA, the CDR3 is TGCGCCAGCAGTGAAACTAGCGGGGGGCCTCCTCCCTACGAGCAGTACTTC.

The chain carries TRBV19 and TRBJ1-2; TRBD1 aligns across 10 bases. Per the germline V gene, CDR1 is LNHDA and CDR2 is SQIVND (reference sequence). Trimming took 5 bases from V and 3 from J; bases not matched to a gene: 9. This CDR3 comprises 16 residues. The CDR3 DNA sequence: TGTGCCAGTAGTCATAGCGGGACAGGGGAGGACTATGGCTACACCTTC. It translates to CASSHSGTGEDYGYTF. The full variable domain, in which reference TRBV19 and TRBJ1-2 provide the parts outside the CDR3, is DGGITQSPKYLFRKEGQNVTLSCEQNLNHDAMYWYRQDPGQGLRLIYYSQIVNDFQKGDIAEGYSVSREKKESFPLTVTSAQKNPTAFYLCASSHSGTGEDYGYTFGSGTRLTVV.